Presented here are 31 T cell receptor beta chains from one specimen sequenced in a study of blood T cell repertoires in COVID-19. The data were produced by immunoSEQ multiplex PCR, yet TCRdb's version contains in-frame clones alone and is incomplete. The repertoire holds under 70,000 clones, with around three quarters as singletons. The sequencing sample was made of peripheral blood. The receptors were gathered from a human donor in a cohort sampled during active COVID-19.

V usage is TRBV13 and J usage is TRBJ2-5, with TRBD2 matching 12 bases. CDR3 length: 16 amino acids. CDR1 is PRHDT and CDR2 is FYEKMQ in the germline V gene (reference sequence). The V gene end was trimmed by 0 bases and the J gene end by 4 bases; junction bases not matched to a gene: 3. The CDR3 sequence is CASSLGLAGGGETQYF. The CDR3 nucleotides read TGTGCCAGCAGCTTAGGACTAGCGGGAGGCGGAGAGACCCAGTACTTC.

The V gene is TRBV30, the J gene TRBJ1-6; D unclear. Germline assignment: CDR1 GTSNPN and CDR2 SVGIG (reference sequence). Deletions cut 0 bases from V and 0 bases from J, with 12 bases between. The CDR3 is made up of 17 amino acids. The CDR3 DNA follows: TGTGCCTGGAGTGTCGGAGGTAGAGTCTCCTATAATTCACCCCTCCACTTT. It encodes CAWSVGGRVSYNSPLHF.

The V and J genes are TRBV4-3 and TRBJ2-7, with a possible D match to TRBD2 (5 bases). The V end was cut by 4 bases, the J end by 3 bases, with 16 bases between. CDR3 size: 15 residues. CDR1 and CDR2 (germline): LGHNA, YSLEER. This chain's CDR3 is CASSRDLEAGYEQYF. In DNA form, the CDR3 reads TGCGCCAGCAGCCGAGACTTAGAGGCGGGCTACGAGCAGTACTTC.

V is TRBV27 and J is TRBJ1-2; D is possibly TRBD1 (5 bases). Germline values: CDR1 MNHEY, CDR2 SMNVEV (reference sequence). The CDR3 is 14 residues long. V lost 6 bases and J lost 4, with 15 bases in between. In nucleotides, the CDR3 is TGTGCCAGCAGCCCACAGGTGCCCAGCTATGGCTACACCTTC. Encoded protein: CASSPQVPSYGYTF.

The rearrangement uses TRBV29-1 and TRBJ2-3; D is perhaps TRBD1 (5 bases). CDR1 SQVTM and CDR2 ANQGSEA come from the germline V gene. There are 13 residues in the CDR3. Trimming removed 3 bases from V and 1 base from J, with 8 bases in between. CDR3 region: CSVEGPGTDTQYF. The CDR3 DNA is TGCAGCGTTGAGGGGCCGGGCACAGATACGCAGTATTTT.

This CDR3 is CATSDDSGRAAGELFF. The CDR3 nucleotides are TGTGCCACCAGTGATGATAGCGGGAGGGCCGCCGGGGAGCTGTTTTTT. The rearrangement links TRBV24-1 to TRBJ2-2; 11 nucleotides match TRBD2. With V trimmed by 3 bases and J by 6 bases, 5 bases remained unmatched. The CDR3 spans 16 residues. Germline V CDR1 and CDR2: KGHDR, SFDVKD.

The rearrangement links TRBV10-2 to TRBJ2-4, with D perhaps TRBD2 (6 bases). Germline assignment: CDR1 WSHSY and CDR2 SAAADI. The V end was cut by 3 bases, the J end by 2 bases, with 14 bases between. The CDR3 consists of 16 residues. The DNA for the CDR3 is TGCGCCAGCAGTGACTGGCGGAGGGATTCCAAAAACATTCAGTACTTC. Protein sequence: CASSDWRRDSKNIQYF.

This sequence joins TRBV10-1 and TRBJ2-1; 8 positions agree with TRBD2. The V and J ends lost 4 bases and 9 bases, in that order; junction bases with no gene match: 8. This CDR3 has 14 amino acids. Germline V lookup: CDR1 WNHNN, CDR2 SYGVQD (reference sequence). CDR3 nucleotide sequence: TGCGCCAGCAGTGGAGCGGGGGCCCTCAGTGAGCAGTTCTTC. This sequence encodes CASSGAGALSEQFF.

This clone came up a few times. This rearrangement joins TRBV19 to TRBJ1-1; D is possibly TRBD1 (6 bases). Germline V CDR1 and CDR2: LNHDA, SQIVND (reference sequence). Trimming stripped 5 bases from V and 5 bases from J, with 15 bases between. The CDR3 covers 14 residues. CDR3 sequence: CASSVRGRGTEAFF. CDR3 sequence (DNA): TGTGCCAGTAGTGTTCGCGGGAGGGGGACTGAAGCTTTCTTT.

This clone showed up many times. The V gene is TRBV2, the J gene TRBJ2-1; 9 bases map to TRBD2. The V segment lost 1 base and the J segment 3 bases; nucleotides outside the gene matches: 4. The germline V gene has CDR1 SNHLY and CDR2 FYNNEI. CDR3 length: 16 residues. CDR3 residues: CASSEVRLAVYNEQFF. The CDR3 DNA sequence: TGTGCCAGCAGTGAAGTACGACTAGCGGTCTACAATGAGCAGTTCTTC. The whole variable domain, remainder taken from reference TRBV2 and TRBJ2-1, is EPEVTQTPSHQVTQMGQEVILRCVPISNHLYFYWYRQILGQKVEFLVSFYNNEISEKSEIFDDQFSVERPDGSNFTLKIRSTKLEDSAMYFCASSEVRLAVYNEQFFGPGTRLTVL.

This sequence joins TRBV10-3 and TRBJ1-1; D is perhaps TRBD1 (6 bases). The CDR3 totals 16 residues. Germline assignment: CDR1 ENHRY and CDR2 SYGVKD. Trimming removed 0 bases at V and 5 bases at J, with 16 bases between. The CDR3 is CAISESLGGAMTEAFF. The CDR3 nucleotides are TGTGCCATCAGTGAGTCCCTCGGGGGGGCGATGACTGAAGCTTTCTTT.

The CDR3 sequence is CASSTGLAGNTGELFF. Here the CDR3 DNA reads TGTGCCAGCAGCACCGGACTAGCGGGCAACACCGGGGAGCTGTTTTTT. This chain uses TRBV9 with TRBJ2-2, with 11 bases fitting TRBD2. Trimming removed 4 bases from V and 2 bases from J; junction bases left unmatched: 4. CDR1 and CDR2 from the germline V gene are SGDLS and YYNGEE. The length of the CDR3 is 16 residues.

CDR3 protein: CASSLELRQEISGANVLTF. The CDR3 nucleotides are TGTGCCAGCAGCTTGGAATTGAGACAGGAAATCTCTGGGGCCAACGTCCTGACTTTC. The chain carries TRBV5-6 and TRBJ2-6, with TRBD1 as a possible D gene (6 bases). CDR3 length: 19 amino acids. CDR1 is SGHDT, CDR2 YYEEEE, per germline. V shed 0 bases and J shed 0 bases, with 16 bases lying between them.

V and J are TRBV11-3 and TRBJ2-7, with unresolved D. The germline V gene encodes CDR1 SGHNT and CDR2 YENEEA. The CDR3 consists of 13 residues. The V end was cut by 5 bases, the J end by 1 base, with 9 bases between. This CDR3 reads CASSHGTSYEQYF. CDR3 nucleotide sequence: TGTGCCAGCAGCCACGGTACTTCCTACGAGCAGTACTTC.

The rearrangement joins TRBV7-3 to TRBJ2-2; unclear D gene. V was shortened by 5 bases and J by 5 bases, with 9 bases between the two germline ends. CDR1 is SGHTA, CDR2 FQGTGA, per germline. CDR3 size: 13 residues. The CDR3 reads CASSPRVTGELFF. The CDR3 nucleotides are TGTGCCAGCAGCCCCCGGGTAACCGGGGAGCTGTTTTTT.

This clone occurred once. This chain's CDR3 is CASSQAEGESYEQYF. Here the CDR3 DNA reads TGTGCCAGCAGCCAAGCTGAAGGGGAATCCTACGAGCAGTACTTC. V usage is TRBV3-1 (or the pseudogene TRBV3-2) and J usage is TRBJ2-7, with D perhaps TRBD1 (5 bases). The V gene lost 1 base and the J gene lost 1 base, with 11 bases spanning the gap. CDR1 LGHDT and CDR2 YNNKEL come from the germline V gene (reference sequence). This CDR3 region has 15 residues.

Only one count was recorded for this clone. The chain couples TRBV6-5 to TRBJ1-5; the match to TRBD1 covers 9 bases. CDR3 length equals 15 residues. The junction had 12 bases not matched to a gene; V was cut back by 8 bases and J by 7 bases. The germline V gene encodes CDR1 MNHEY and CDR2 SVGAGI. CDR3 sequence: CASERDREVRQPQHF. CDR3 DNA: TGTGCCAGCGAGAGGGACAGGGAAGTGAGACAGCCCCAGCATTTT.

This clone appeared once. The chain joins TRBV10-1 to TRBJ2-3; 13 positions match TRBD2. This CDR3 has 17 residues. From germline, CDR1 is WNHNN and CDR2 SYGVQD (reference sequence). V trimming: 6 bases; J trimming: 5 bases; junction bases outside the gene matches: 11. The DNA for the CDR3 is TGCGCCAGCAGGCATAGGACTAGCGGGAGTATAGTAGATACGCAGTATTTT. It yields the protein CASRHRTSGSIVDTQYF.

The chain recombines TRBV27 with TRBJ1-1; D not certain. This CDR3 region has 13 residues. Between the trimmed V and J ends, which lost 4 bases and 4 bases, there was a span of 10 bases. Germline CDR1 is MNHEY and CDR2 is SMNVEV (reference sequence). The CDR3 DNA is TGTGCCAGCAGTTCACGGGAGGGCACTGAAGCTTTCTTT. This translates into CASSSREGTEAFF.

This clone has a handful of counts. The chain is built from TRBV7-9 and TRBJ2-7, with TRBD1 identical over 7 bases. The CDR3 totals 12 residues. Germline V lookup: CDR1 SEHNR, CDR2 FQNEAQ (reference sequence). V lost 7 bases, J lost 6 bases, and 6 bases stayed unmatched. CDR3 sequence reads: CASTDRAGEQYF. The CDR3 nucleotides are TGTGCCAGCACTGACAGGGCTGGCGAGCAGTACTTC. Full variable domain (remainder filled in from reference TRBV7-9 and TRBJ2-7): DTGVSQNPRHKITKRGQNVTFRCDPISEHNRLYWYRQTLGQGPEFLTYFQNEAQLEKSRLLSDRFSAERPKGSFSTLEIQRTEQGDSAMYLCASTDRAGEQYFGPGTRLTVT.

The V call is TRBV19, the J call TRBJ1-6, with no clear D. Trimming took 1 base from V and 8 from J, leaving 18 bases between them. Germline V lookup: CDR1 LNHDA, CDR2 SQIVND (reference sequence). The CDR3 is 17 amino acids. CDR3 in DNA: TGTGCCAGTAGTATAGGAGCCCCCGGCAGAGGCGATTCACCCCTCCACTTT. Protein sequence: CASSIGAPGRGDSPLHF.

The V gene is TRBV4-1, the J gene TRBJ1-5; D is undetermined. The ends were cut back, 0 bases at V and 3 bases at J, with 12 bases in the middle. Per germline, CDR1 MGHRA and CDR2 YSYEKL. The CDR3 runs to 16 residues. DNA for the CDR3: TGCGCCAGCAGCCAAGAAGGTGGGCATACCAATCAGCCCCAGCATTTT. Residues: CASSQEGGHTNQPQHF.

The rearrangement links TRBV19 to TRBJ2-2, with a weak D call TRBD1 (5 bases). CDR3 length: 14 amino acids. V lost 4 bases and J 0 bases, leaving 6 bases between the germline ends. Looked up from germline, CDR1 is LNHDA and CDR2 is SQIVND (reference sequence). CDR3 DNA sequence: TGTGCCAGTAGTACGGACACGAACACCGGGGAGCTGTTTTTT. Protein product: CASSTDTNTGELFF.

The chain combines TRBV6-4 with TRBJ2-7; 8 nucleotides line up with TRBD2. Looked up from germline, CDR1 is MRHNA and CDR2 is SNTAGT. The V and J ends lost 0 bases and 2 bases, in that order; junction bases with no gene match: 6. This CDR3 comprises 16 residues. The CDR3 reads CASSDSGQRGTYEQYF. The DNA of the CDR3 is TGTGCCAGCAGTGACTCTGGCCAGCGGGGGACCTACGAGCAGTACTTC.

The gene calls are TRBV10-3 and TRBJ2-7; D is unclear. CDR1 and CDR2 from the germline V gene are ENHRY and SYGVKD. V lost 4 bases to trimming and J lost 2 bases, with 6 bases between them. This CDR3 spans 12 amino acids. The CDR3 loop reads CAISVVPYEQYF. In DNA form, the CDR3 reads TGTGCCATCAGTGTAGTTCCCTACGAGCAGTACTTC.

The V gene is TRBV6-6, the J gene TRBJ1-5; 7 bases align to TRBD1. The V segment lost 2 bases and the J segment 8 bases; nucleotides outside the gene matches: 6. The CDR3 runs 14 residues. In germline, CDR1 is MNHNY, CDR2 SVGAGI (reference sequence). The CDR3 sequence: CASSYEGAREPQHF. The CDR3 nucleotides read TGTGCCAGCAGTTACGAGGGGGCGAGGGAGCCCCAGCATTTT.

About this clone itself: One junction end disagrees with the germline gene, perhaps due to a read error. The chain joins TRBV11-2 to TRBJ2-7, with a possible D match to TRBD2 (6 bases). The germline CDR1 and CDR2 sequences are SGHAT and FQNNGV. This CDR3 region has 15 residues. This chain's CDR3 is CATSLQRVRLHEQYF. The CDR3 nucleotides are TGTGCCACCAGCTTACAGCGGGTCCGCTTGCACGAGCAGTACTTC. The full variable domain, in which reference TRBV11-2 and TRBJ2-7 provide the parts outside the CDR3, is EAGVAQSPRYKIIEKRQSVAFWCNPISGHATLYWYQQILGQGPKLLIQFQNNGVVDDSQLPKDRFSAERLKGVDSTLKIQPAKLEDSAVYLCATSLQRVRLHEQYFGPGTRLTVT.

This chain uses TRBV6-2 or TRBV6-3 with TRBJ2-1; 9 bases line up with TRBD2. After removal of 0 bases from V and 12 bases from J, the junction contained 15 bases not matched to a gene. The CDR3 has 17 amino acids. Germline CDR1 and CDR2: MNHEY and SVGEGT. The CDR3 sequence: CASSYSGLAGVYSRQFF. The CDR3 DNA is TGTGCCAGCAGTTACTCCGGTTTAGCGGGAGTATATTCTAGGCAGTTCTTC.

This clone has only one observation. The chain couples TRBV4-3 to TRBJ2-5, with D unclear. The CDR3 consists of 14 residues. Germline V gives CDR1 LGHNA, CDR2 YSLEER. Trimming shortened V by 1 base and J by 5 bases, and 11 bases separated the two germline ends. CDR3 sequence: CASSQVWVGETQYF. The CDR3 DNA sequence: TGCGCCAGCAGCCAAGTCTGGGTGGGCGAGACCCAGTACTTC.

In its sample, this clone was seen once. This chain connects TRBV7-8 to TRBJ1-2; D is unresolved. This CDR3 has 13 amino acids. Germline CDR1 reads SGHVS; CDR2 reads FQNEAQ. V was trimmed by 0 bases and J by 2 bases, leaving 4 bases between them. The CDR3 protein is CASSLARNYGYTF. CDR3 bases: TGTGCCAGCAGCTTAGCTAGAAACTATGGCTACACCTTC.

The chain is built from TRBV6-2 or TRBV6-3 and TRBJ1-5; D gene unclear. V lost 5 bases and J lost 4, with 9 bases in between. This CDR3 comprises 13 residues. Looked up from germline, CDR1 is MNHEY and CDR2 is SVGEGT. Here the CDR3 DNA reads TGTGCCAGCAGTGCCTCGGGAAATCAGCCCCAGCATTTT. Translated, it gives CASSASGNQPQHF.